The T cell receptor (beta chain) under discussion was sequenced for a study of blood T cell repertoires in COVID-19. Study information: In each case, the material was cDNA or gDNA derived from T cells, B-cell-depleted T cells, or PBMCs.

V gave up 4 bases and J gave up 2 bases, with 12 bases separating them. Germline CDR1 LGHNA, CDR2 YNFKEQ. There are 14 residues in the CDR3. As processed by the authors: Estimates of nucleated cell counts were drawn from the amplification of reference gene primers. Clones were read by immunoSEQ multiplex PCR, and TCRdb kept only the in-frame ones, dropping some. D and trimming were read from the DNA, whereas the V and J calls and clone size are those reported in that table. Among 150,000 to 200,000 clones listed, just over 85% were seen once. Sequences were obtained from peripheral blood. The V call is TRBV4-2, the J call TRBJ2-7; D is unresolved. This clonotype was sampled from a man in his sixties with acute or convalescent COVID-19. CDR3 sequence reads: CASSPQGRTYEQYF. As DNA, the CDR3 is TGTGCCAGCAGCCCACAAGGCAGGACCTACGAGCAGTACTTC.